This paragraph reports one T cell receptor (beta chain). This entry belongs to a study of blood T cell repertoires in COVID-19. Study details: Collection of acute and convalescent COVID-19 samples took place in the United States, Italy and Spain.

In the original workflow: Reference gene primer amplification in the assay estimated nucleated cell counts. TCRdb's copy holds only in-frame clones and misses some; the assay was immunoSEQ multiplex PCR. D and trimming were read from the DNA, whereas the V and J calls and clone size are those reported in that table. This sample carries about 210,000 clones, roughly 87% of them seen once, and the ten largest clones take about a tenth. The germline V gene has CDR1 SGHNT and CDR2 YENEEA. The CDR3 is 14 amino acids. V was cut by 0 bases and J by 3 bases, with 5 bases left in between. Those who participated ranged in age from 18 to 89 years and resided in approximately 26 US areas. Clinical history reported by participants formed the basis on which cohorts were assigned.

V is TRBV11-3 and J is TRBJ1-4; no definite D call. What was sequenced was PBMCs or T cells enriched from blood (not recorded which). The clonotype originates from a man in his late teens or twenties with acute COVID-19. The CDR3 DNA sequence: TGTGCCAGCAGCTTAGAACCAGCTAATGAAAAACTGTTTTTT. Translating gives CASSLEPANEKLFF.